A selection of T cell receptor beta chains follows, all from one sample in a study of cytomegalovirus exposure and HLA in healthy donors. Using immunoSEQ multiplex PCR, the repertoire was profiled, and TCRdb retains in-frame clones only, with some absent. Of some 150,000 clones detected, around nine tenths appear once; the ten largest clones hold just under 8%. The sequencing input was PBMCs. The source is a young woman in good health and CMV-seropositive. Each CDR3 is given with its conserved first and last residue. Each record gives: J gene, V gene, clone size, D gene, CDR3 protein, CDR3 DNA. The D gene is left open where the match is weak. A clone size is listed for some rows: how often the clone was seen (once, few, many), or a class if it is expanded.

TRBJ2-7 | TRBV28 | few | TRBD1 | CASSLHRGLGEQYF | TGTGCCAGCAGTTTACACAGGGGATTGGGCGAGCAGTACTTC
TRBJ1-6 | TRBV6-4 | NA | TRBD1 | CASSRQGTGNSPLHF | TGTGCCAGCAGTAGACAGGGGACGGGTAATTCACCCCTCCACTTT
TRBJ2-1 | TRBV30 | once | TRBD2 | CAWSVPSGADYNEQFF | TGTGCCTGGAGTGTACCCAGCGGGGCGGACTACAATGAGCAGTTCTTC
TRBJ1-3 | TRBV6-5 | NA | NA | CASSYLNSGTYIF | TGTGCCAGCAGTTACTTGAACTCGGGAACCTATATTTTT
TRBJ1-2 | TRBV6-5 | NA | TRBD1 | CASSSPSTGDYGYTF | TGTGCCAGCAGTTCCCCCTCGACAGGGGACTATGGCTACACCTTC
TRBJ2-3 | TRBV9 | NA | NA | CASSVAASTQYF | TGTGCCAGCAGCGTAGCTGCGTCGACGCAGTATTTT
TRBJ1-2 | TRBV15 | NA | NA | CATSRVTENYGYTF | TGTGCCACCAGCAGAGTGACAGAGAACTATGGCTACACCTTC
TRBJ1-5 | TRBV18 | NA | NA | CASSLGRNQPQHF | TGTGCCAGCTCACTAGGGAGAAATCAGCCCCAGCATTTT
TRBJ1-6 | TRBV7-9 | NA | NA | CASSGTGLRGSPLHF | TGTGCCAGCAGCGGAACAGGGCTTCGGGGTTCACCCCTCCACTTT
TRBJ1-1 | TRBV7-9 | NA | NA | CASSYPGHHEAFF | TGTGCCAGCAGCTACCCGGGACACCACGAAGCTTTCTTT
TRBJ1-1 | TRBV29-1 | once | TRBD1 | CSGVAGTGGVEAFF | TGCAGCGGGGTAGCCGGGACAGGGGGCGTCGAAGCTTTCTTT
TRBJ1-2 | TRBV4-2 | NA | NA | CASSSTGNIPSLGTF | TGTGCCAGCAGTTCCACAGGGAACATACCCTCCCTAGGGACCTTC
TRBJ2-7 | TRBV20-1 | NA | NA | CSARDSNEQYF | TGCAGTGCTAGAGATTCCAACGAGCAGTACTTC
TRBJ2-1 | TRBV27 | NA | NA | CATKSGNPYNEQFF | TGTGCCACCAAGAGCGGAAACCCTTACAATGAGCAGTTCTTC
TRBJ1-2 | TRBV29-1 | NA | TRBD1 | CSVDEGAGYYGYTF | TGCAGCGTTGATGAGGGGGCTGGGTACTATGGCTACACCTTC
TRBJ2-7 | TRBV13 | NA | TRBD2 | CASSPGTSGSPEQYF | TGTGCCAGCAGCCCCGGGACTAGCGGGAGTCCCGAGCAGTACTTC
TRBJ2-4 | TRBV27 | NA | TRBD1 | CASSSPGTGDKNIQYF | TGTGCCAGCAGTTCACCCGGGACAGGGGACAAAAACATTCAGTACTTC
TRBJ2-1 | TRBV2 | few | TRBD1 | CASIERQGDMFF | TGTGCCAGCATCGAACGGCAGGGGGACATGTTCTTC
TRBJ2-5 | TRBV11-2 | few | TRBD2 | CASSLDWSGGQETQYF | TGTGCCAGCAGCTTAGATTGGAGCGGGGGGCAAGAGACCCAGTACTTC
TRBJ1-6 | TRBV28 | NA | NA | CASSLVGGSPLHF | TGTGCCAGCAGTTTGGTCGGGGGTTCACCCCTCCACTTT
TRBJ2-1 | TRBV4-1 | once | NA | CASSQPGTYNEQFF | TGCGCCAGCAGCCAACCAGGGACCTACAATGAGCAGTTCTTC
TRBJ1-5 | TRBV16 | NA | TRBD1 | CASSQLGQGKTQPQHF | TGTGCCAGCAGCCAACTGGGACAGGGGAAAACCCAGCCCCAGCATTTT
TRBJ1-2 | TRBV29-1 | NA | NA | CSVEKPQGREGYGYTF | TGCAGCGTTGAAAAGCCGCAGGGAAGGGAGGGCTATGGCTACACCTTC
TRBJ2-5 | TRBV7-2 | NA | NA | CASSRSAAEETQYF | TGTGCCAGCAGTCGATCAGCTGCGGAGGAGACCCAGTACTTC
TRBJ1-5 | TRBV10-1 | NA | TRBD1 | CASSESATGFANQPQHF | TGCGCCAGCAGTGAGTCGGCGACAGGGTTTGCCAATCAGCCCCAGCATTTT
TRBJ1-6 | TRBV4-1 | NA | TRBD1 | CASSKDRVSPLHF | TGCGCCAGCAGCAAGGACAGGGTGTCACCCCTCCACTTT
TRBJ2-7 | TRBV30 | once | NA | CAWSVGQGYEQYF | TGTGCCTGGAGTGTCGGGCAGGGCTACGAGCAGTACTTC
TRBJ2-7 | TRBV19 | NA | NA | CASSTGFGAHEQYF | TGTGCCAGTAGTACAGGATTTGGGGCGCACGAGCAGTACTTC
TRBJ2-3 | TRBV7-2 | NA | TRBD2 | CASSLRLAGLPDTQYF | TGTGCCAGCAGCCTGAGACTAGCGGGGCTCCCCGATACGCAGTATTTT
TRBJ1-3 | TRBV7-6 | NA | NA | CASSFGSSGNTIYF | TGTGCCAGCAGCTTCGGGAGCTCTGGAAACACCATATATTTT
TRBJ2-1 | TRBV28 | NA | TRBD2 | CASGGRTSGGTGSYNEQFF | TGTGCCAGCGGGGGACGCACTAGCGGGGGAACAGGGTCCTACAATGAGCAGTTCTTC
TRBJ2-6 | TRBV19 | NA | TRBD1 | CASRRQGPTGANVLTF | TGTGCCAGTCGACGACAGGGGCCCACTGGGGCCAACGTCCTGACTTTC
TRBJ2-7 | TRBV5-1 | NA | TRBD2 | CASSSNRGSGRNEQYF | TGCGCCAGCAGCTCGAACCGGGGTAGCGGGAGAAACGAGCAGTACTTC
TRBJ1-3 | TRBV6-1 | NA | NA | CASSEWGTIGNTIYF | TGTGCCAGCAGTGAATGGGGGACAATCGGAAACACCATATATTTT
TRBJ2-5 | TRBV9 | NA | NA | CASSDEGARTQYF | TGTGCCAGCAGCGATGAAGGGGCGCGGACCCAGTACTTC
TRBJ2-7 | TRBV18 | NA | NA | CASSPPGPYEQYF | TGTGCCAGCTCACCACCTGGGCCGTACGAGCAGTACTTC
TRBJ2-7 | TRBV5-6 | NA | NA | CASSLGNEQYF | TGTGCCAGCAGCTTGGGTAACGAGCAGTACTTC
TRBJ1-6 | TRBV6-1 | NA | NA | CASNVRGGNSPLHF | TGTGCCAGCAACGTTCGGGGTGGCAATTCACCCCTCCACTTT
TRBJ1-2 | TRBV29-1 | NA | NA | CSVENPCGAIYGYTF | TGCAGCGTTGAGAACCCCTGTGGGGCAATCTATGGCTACACCTTC
TRBJ2-7 | TRBV11-2 | NA | TRBD1 | CASSSRDRSYEQYF | TGTGCCAGCAGCTCCCGGGACAGGTCCTACGAGCAGTACTTC
TRBJ2-7 | TRBV5-1 | NA | TRBD1 | CASSLGQGSSYEQYF | TGCGCCAGCAGCCTTGGACAGGGGTCATCCTACGAGCAGTACTTC
TRBJ1-1 | TRBV5-1 | NA | TRBD1 | CSKHRGGHSEYTEAFF | TGCTCCAAGCACAGGGGGGGGCACTCAGAGTACACTGAAGCTTTCTTT
TRBJ1-6 | TRBV6-5 | few | NA | CASSYRDSPLHF | TGTGCCAGCAGTTACCGTGATTCACCCCTCCACTTT
TRBJ1-5 | TRBV28 | NA | TRBD1 | CASSWGQGNQPQHF | TGTGCCAGCAGCTGGGGACAGGGGAATCAGCCCCAGCATTTT
TRBJ2-1 | TRBV11-2 | once | NA | CASSLGMNEQFF | TGTGCCAGCAGCTTAGGTATGAATGAGCAGTTCTTC
TRBJ2-1 | TRBV28 | NA | TRBD1 | CASSSGTGLNEQFF | TGTGCCAGCAGTTCCGGGACAGGGCTCAATGAGCAGTTCTTC
TRBJ1-5 | TRBV9 | NA | NA | CASSVYSNQPQHF | TGTGCCAGCAGCGTCTATAGCAATCAGCCCCAGCATTTT
TRBJ2-1 | TRBV30 | NA | TRBD2 | CAWSRTPSGSYNEQFF | TGTGCCTGGAGTAGGACCCCTAGCGGTTCCTACAATGAGCAGTTCTTC
TRBJ2-5 | TRBV11-1 | once | NA | CASSLGKETQYF | TGTGCCAGCAGCTTGGGCAAAGAGACCCAGTACTTC
TRBJ2-7 | TRBV5-1 | NA | TRBD2 | CASSLYASGGTPYEQYF | TGCGCCAGCAGCTTGTATGCTAGCGGGGGAACACCCTACGAGCAGTACTTC
TRBJ2-1 | TRBV27 | NA | NA | CASSLVGAPNEQFF | TGTGCCAGCAGTTTAGTGGGGGCCCCCAATGAGCAGTTCTTC
TRBJ1-1 | TRBV7-6 | NA | TRBD1 | CASSYRQGHNFLTEAFF | TGTGCCAGCAGCTACAGACAGGGGCATAATTTTTTGACTGAAGCTTTCTTT
TRBJ2-3 | TRBV4-2 | NA | NA | CASSQGRGKETDTQYF | TGTGCCAGCAGCCAGGGGAGGGGGAAAGAGACAGATACGCAGTATTTT